The text below deals with one T cell receptor beta chain. Profiling relied on immunoSEQ multiplex PCR, and the TCRdb table lists in-frame clones only, not all of them. The sample holds tens of thousands of clones; approximately 90% are singletons and the top ten take about 0.89%. This entry comes from a study of OX40 agonist ivuxolimab in advanced cancers. This CDR3 has 14 residues. Unmatched junction bases numbered 5, after V lost 8 bases and J lost 3 bases. Germline assignment: CDR1 MNHNS and CDR2 SASEGT. The chain recombines TRBV6-1 with TRBJ1-4; TRBD1 matches 8 bases. This TCR came from an adult with an advanced solid tumor such as melanoma, head and neck, liver or kidney cancer. The sample here was CD4+ or CD8+ T cells sorted from blood, taken in a trial of the OX40 agonist ivuxolimab. CDR3 residues: CASRQGPSNEKLFF. DNA for the CDR3: TGTGCCAGCCGACAGGGGCCTTCTAATGAAAAACTGTTTTTT.